What follows is one TCR beta chain and its context. TCRdb independently ran MiXCR on the 5' RACE reads; one entry per CDR3 protein. Among 140,000 to 150,000 distinct CDR3 sequences listed, 6% to 6.5% were seen once. The CDR3 contains 12 residues. The germline V and J ends were trimmed by 6 bases and 1 base, with 9 bases remaining between them. CDR1 is SQVTM and CDR2 is ANQGSEA in the germline V gene. The data belong to a study of T-cell memory formation after mild COVID-19. The origin of this receptor is an adult woman who had mild COVID-19 (a few samples of this study predate the infection). Cell type and time point are not known. The genes are TRBV29-1 and TRBJ1-1, with a possible D match to TRBD1 (5 bases). Specimen: PBMCs or a T cell subset sorted from them (not recorded which). The CDR3 loop is CSVETENTEAFF. The CDR3 bases are TGCAGCGTCGAGACAGAGAACACTGAAGCTTTCTTT. The full variable domain, its missing parts supplied by reference TRBV29-1 and TRBJ1-1, is SAVISQKPSRDICQRGTSLTIQCQVDSQVTMMFWYRQQPGQSLTLIATANQGSEATYESGFVIDKFPISRPNLTFSTLTVSNMSPEDSSIYLCSVETENTEAFFGQGTRLTVV.